This T cell receptor (beta chain) appears in the sequencing data of a study of cytomegalovirus exposure and HLA in healthy donors. J lost 4 bases, V lost 4 bases, and 6 bases had no gene match. Germline values: CDR1 SGHRS, CDR2 YFSETQ. The CDR3 has 14 residues. PCR was performed using 60 Vbeta and 13 Jbeta primers. The assay was immunoSEQ multiplex PCR, and TCRdb's table has in-frame clones only and misses some. Of 100,000 to 150,000 clones in the sample, about 68% were seen once. Study-level points and caveats: The classifier reportedly diagnosed cytomegalovirus status with high sensitivity and specificity.

Regarding this clone: Its antigen remains unknown.

The TCR originated in a man between 35 and 55 years old in good health and CMV-seropositive. Sequences were obtained from PBMCs. V gene TRBV5-1 combines with J gene TRBJ2-5; 8 positions match TRBD1. DNA for the CDR3: TGCGCCAGCAGCCCCGGGACAGGACGAGAGACCCAGTACTTC. This gives the protein CASSPGTGRETQYF.